What follows describes a single T cell receptor beta chain. The antigen remains unidentified. This sample was included in a study of shared clonotypes between healthy human individuals. The study, taken as a whole, reports: Estimated richness was generally greater in naive than memory subsets.

In the original workflow: Because ImmunoSEQ provided only junction sequences with no quality scores, the filtering differed. Measured with immunoSEQ multiplex PCR; TCRdb has only the in-frame clones, and not every one. V, J and clone size are taken as reported in that table, and D and trimming were inferred from the DNA itself. The data contain 2 million or so clones, over 85% of them singletons. Deletions cut 5 bases from V and 5 bases from J, with 16 bases between. The CDR3 loop spans 14 amino acids. The germline gives CDR1 SEHNR, CDR2 FQNEAQ (reference sequence). It was CD45RO-negative cells, positively selected for CCR7, that made up naive CD8 cells, with terminally differentiated effector memory CD45RA+ cells excluded.

This rearrangement joins TRBV7-9 to TRBJ2-7; D is undetermined. This TCR came from a man aged 18 to 35 in good health. Sequenced input: naive CD8+ T cells sorted from blood. In DNA form, the CDR3 reads TGTGCCAGCAGCGAAACAACCCCTCCTCACGAGCAGTACTTC. Its translation: CASSETTPPHEQYF.